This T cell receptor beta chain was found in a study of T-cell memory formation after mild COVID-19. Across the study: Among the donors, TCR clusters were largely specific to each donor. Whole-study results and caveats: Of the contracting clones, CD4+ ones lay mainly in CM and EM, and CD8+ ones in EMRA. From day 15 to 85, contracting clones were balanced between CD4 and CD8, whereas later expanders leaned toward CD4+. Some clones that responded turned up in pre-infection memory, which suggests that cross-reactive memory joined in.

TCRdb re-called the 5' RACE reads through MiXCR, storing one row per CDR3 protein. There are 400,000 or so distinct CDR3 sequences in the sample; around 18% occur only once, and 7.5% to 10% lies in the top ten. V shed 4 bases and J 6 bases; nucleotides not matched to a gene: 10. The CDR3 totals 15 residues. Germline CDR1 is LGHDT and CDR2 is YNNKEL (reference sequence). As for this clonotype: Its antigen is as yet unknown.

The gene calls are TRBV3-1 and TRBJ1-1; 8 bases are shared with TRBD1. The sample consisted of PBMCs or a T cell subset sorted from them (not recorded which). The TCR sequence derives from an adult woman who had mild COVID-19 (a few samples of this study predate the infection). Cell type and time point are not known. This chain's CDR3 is CASSLWTGKGSEAFF. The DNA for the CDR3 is TGTGCCAGCAGCCTGTGGACAGGGAAAGGCTCTGAAGCTTTCTTT.